This TCR beta chain was sequenced in a study of lymphopenia after photon versus proton radiotherapy. TCRdb's table, derived via immunoSEQ multiplex PCR, lists solely in-frame clones and lacks some. The sample has about 40,000 clones; about 82% are singletons. Study-level points and caveats: Survival link was tested only in deceased patients; proton benefit remains a possibility.

The CDR3 runs to 15 residues. The J segment lost 6 bases and the V segment lost 3 bases, leaving 6 bases of the junction unmatched. Germline CDR1 reads MNHNS; CDR2 reads SASEGT. As concerns this clone: Antigen: not known.

The chain carries TRBV6-1 and TRBJ1-4, with 8 bases aligning to TRBD1. This specimen was peripheral blood, taken from a patient treated with proton-based radiotherapy. The sequence was obtained from a woman in her 70s with pancreatic cancer. Some clones in this sample may be carry-over from other donors' samples. The CDR3 DNA is TGTGCCAGCAGTGATGTGCGGACAGGGTATGAAAAACTGTTTTTT. Its protein product is CASSDVRTGYEKLFF.